This TCR beta chain came from a study of blood T cell repertoires in COVID-19. Study as a whole: Material from acute and convalescent COVID-19 was sourced from the United States, Italy and Spain. Nucleic acid was either cDNA or gDNA, and it came from T cells, B-cell-depleted T cells, or PBMCs.

Original processing methods: Amplification of reference gene primers was used by the study to estimate nucleated cell counts. TCRdb's copy holds only in-frame clones and misses some; the assay was immunoSEQ multiplex PCR. The DNA gave D and trimming, while V, J and clone size come from that table. Counted here are roughly 250,000 clones, almost 85% occurring once; the ten biggest clones make up 1.5% to 2%. The CDR3 is 14 amino acids. From germline, CDR1 is SEHNR and CDR2 FQNEAQ (reference sequence). V was shortened by 3 bases and J by 7 bases, with 10 bases between the two germline ends. This clone was seen a few times.

Source material: peripheral blood. The TCR comes from a woman older than 75 with acute or convalescent COVID-19. This chain joins TRBV7-9 and TRBJ1-6, with a weak D call TRBD1 (5 bases). As DNA, the CDR3 is TGTGCCAGCAGCTTGGAGGGGACCAATTCACCCCTCCACTTT. This codes for CASSLEGTNSPLHF.